This T cell receptor (beta chain) was documented in a study of shared T cell receptors in the human thymus. Sequencing was performed with immunoSEQ multiplex PCR; in TCRdb, only in-frame clones are kept and a portion is missing. The sample records some 640,000 clones, around 87% being singletons. With 0 bases removed from V and 5 bases from J, the gap between germline ends came to 20 bases. CDR3 length: 18 amino acids. Germline V gene sequence: CDR1 MRHNA, CDR2 SNTAGT. These sequences were also reported in another study, on human thymus T cells. That report adds: Corrective surgery for congenital heart defects was being performed on the healthy Finnish infants who served as donors. It was from resections taken during corrective heart surgery that the thymus tissue came.

The chain uses TRBV6-4 and TRBJ2-1, with a possible D match to TRBD1 (6 bases). The material sequenced was thymocytes. The TCR comes from a boy younger than two with a congenital heart defect. The CDR3 nucleotides read TGTGCCAGCAGTGACTCGGCGAGAGGTGGGGGCTACGACAATGAGCAGTTCTTC. Translated: CASSDSARGGGYDNEQFF.